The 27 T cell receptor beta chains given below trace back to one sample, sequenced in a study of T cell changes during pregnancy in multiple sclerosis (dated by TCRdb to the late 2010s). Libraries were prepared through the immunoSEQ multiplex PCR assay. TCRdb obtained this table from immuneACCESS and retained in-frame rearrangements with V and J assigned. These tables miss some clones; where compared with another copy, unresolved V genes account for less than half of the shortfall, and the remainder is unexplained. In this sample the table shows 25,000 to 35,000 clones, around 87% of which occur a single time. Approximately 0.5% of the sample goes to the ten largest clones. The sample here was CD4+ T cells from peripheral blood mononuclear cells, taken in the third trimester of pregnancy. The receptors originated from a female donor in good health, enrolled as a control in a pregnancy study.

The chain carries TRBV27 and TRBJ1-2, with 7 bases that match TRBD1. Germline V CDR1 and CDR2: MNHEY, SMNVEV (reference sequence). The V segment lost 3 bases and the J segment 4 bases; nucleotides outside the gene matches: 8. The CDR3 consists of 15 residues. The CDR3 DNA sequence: TGTGCCAGCAGTTTCACCTCGACAGGGAGCTATGGCTACACCTTC. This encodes CASSFTSTGSYGYTF.

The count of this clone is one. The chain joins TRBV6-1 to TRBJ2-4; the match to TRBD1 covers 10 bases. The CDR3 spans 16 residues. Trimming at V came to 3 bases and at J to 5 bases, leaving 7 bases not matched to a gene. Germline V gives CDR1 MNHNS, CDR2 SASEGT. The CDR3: CASSDPTGTGENIQYF. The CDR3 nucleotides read TGTGCCAGCAGTGACCCTACCGGGACAGGGGAAAACATTCAGTACTTC.

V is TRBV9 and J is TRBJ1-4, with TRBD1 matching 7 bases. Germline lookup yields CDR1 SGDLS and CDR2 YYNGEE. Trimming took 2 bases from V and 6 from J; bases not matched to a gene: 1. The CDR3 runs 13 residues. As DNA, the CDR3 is TGTGCCAGCAGCGTCAGGGGGGATGAAAAACTGTTTTTT. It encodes CASSVRGDEKLFF.

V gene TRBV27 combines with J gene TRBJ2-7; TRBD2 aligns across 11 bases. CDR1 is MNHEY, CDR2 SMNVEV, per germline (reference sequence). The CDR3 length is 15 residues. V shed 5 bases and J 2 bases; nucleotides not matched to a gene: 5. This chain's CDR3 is CASSPIAGGTYEQYF. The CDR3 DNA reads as TGTGCCAGCAGTCCCATAGCGGGGGGGACCTACGAGCAGTACTTC.

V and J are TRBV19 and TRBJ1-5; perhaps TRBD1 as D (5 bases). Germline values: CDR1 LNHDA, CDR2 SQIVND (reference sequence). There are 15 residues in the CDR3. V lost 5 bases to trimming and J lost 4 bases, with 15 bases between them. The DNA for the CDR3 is TGTGCCAGTAGTCCAGCAGGGTTGCGAAATCAGCCCCAGCATTTT. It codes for CASSPAGLRNQPQHF.

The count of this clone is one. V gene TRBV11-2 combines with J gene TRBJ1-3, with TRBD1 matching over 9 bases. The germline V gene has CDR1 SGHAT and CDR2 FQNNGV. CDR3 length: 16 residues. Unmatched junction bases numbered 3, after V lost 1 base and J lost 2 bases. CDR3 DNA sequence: TGTGCCAGCAGCTTAGGGACAGGGGCCCCTGGAAACACCATATATTTT. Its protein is CASSLGTGAPGNTIYF.

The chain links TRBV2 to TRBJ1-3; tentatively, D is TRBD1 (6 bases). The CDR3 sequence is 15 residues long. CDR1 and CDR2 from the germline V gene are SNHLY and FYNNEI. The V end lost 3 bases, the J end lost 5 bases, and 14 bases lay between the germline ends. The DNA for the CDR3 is TGTGCCAGCAGTGACCCTTACAGGGTGCGAAACACCATATATTTT. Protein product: CASSDPYRVRNTIYF.

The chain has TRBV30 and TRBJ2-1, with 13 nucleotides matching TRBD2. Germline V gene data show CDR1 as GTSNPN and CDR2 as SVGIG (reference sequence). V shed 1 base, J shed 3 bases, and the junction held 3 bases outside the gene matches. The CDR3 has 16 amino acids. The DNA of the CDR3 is TGTGCCTGGAGTGGGACTAGCGGGGGCCTCTACAATGAGCAGTTCTTC. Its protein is CAWSGTSGGLYNEQFF.

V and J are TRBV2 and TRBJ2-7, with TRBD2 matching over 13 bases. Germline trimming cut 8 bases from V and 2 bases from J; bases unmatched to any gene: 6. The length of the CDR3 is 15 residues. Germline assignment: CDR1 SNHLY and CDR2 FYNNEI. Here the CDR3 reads CASAGLAGVTYEQYF. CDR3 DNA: TGTGCCAGCGCAGGACTAGCGGGGGTGACCTACGAGCAGTACTTC.

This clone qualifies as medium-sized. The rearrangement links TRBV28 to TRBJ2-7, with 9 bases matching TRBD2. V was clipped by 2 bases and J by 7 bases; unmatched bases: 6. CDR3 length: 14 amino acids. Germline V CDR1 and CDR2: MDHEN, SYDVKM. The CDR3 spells CASSLLAGSREQYF. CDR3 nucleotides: TGTGCCAGCAGTTTACTAGCGGGATCAAGGGAGCAGTACTTC.

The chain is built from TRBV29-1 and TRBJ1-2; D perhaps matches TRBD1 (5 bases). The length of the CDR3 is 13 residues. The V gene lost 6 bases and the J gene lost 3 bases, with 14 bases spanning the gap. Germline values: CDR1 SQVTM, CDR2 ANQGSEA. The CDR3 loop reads CSVEIGTYYGYTF. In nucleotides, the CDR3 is TGCAGCGTGGAGATAGGGACTTACTATGGCTACACCTTC.

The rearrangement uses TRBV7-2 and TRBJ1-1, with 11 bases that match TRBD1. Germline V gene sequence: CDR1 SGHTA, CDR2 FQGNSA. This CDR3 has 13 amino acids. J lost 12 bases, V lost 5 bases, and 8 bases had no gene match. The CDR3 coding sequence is TGTGCCAGCAGCGAGAGGGACAGGGGGATGACTTTCTTT. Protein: CASSERDRGMTFF.

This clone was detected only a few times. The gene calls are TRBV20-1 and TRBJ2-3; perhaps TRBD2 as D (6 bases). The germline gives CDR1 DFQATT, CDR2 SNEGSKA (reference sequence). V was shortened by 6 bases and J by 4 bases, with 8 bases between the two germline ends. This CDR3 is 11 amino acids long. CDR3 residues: CSAGSPDTQYF. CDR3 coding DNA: TGCAGTGCCGGGAGCCCAGATACGCAGTATTTT.

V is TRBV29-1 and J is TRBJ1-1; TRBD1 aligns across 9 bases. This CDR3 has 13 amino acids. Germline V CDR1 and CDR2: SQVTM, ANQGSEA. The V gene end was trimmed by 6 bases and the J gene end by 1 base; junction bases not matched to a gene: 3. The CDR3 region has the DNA TGCAGCGTGGTGGACAGGGGGAACACTGAAGCTTTCTTT. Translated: CSVVDRGNTEAFF.

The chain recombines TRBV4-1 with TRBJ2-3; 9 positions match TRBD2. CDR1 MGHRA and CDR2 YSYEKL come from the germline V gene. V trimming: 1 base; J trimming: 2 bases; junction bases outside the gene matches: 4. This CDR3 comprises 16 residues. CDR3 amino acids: CASSQAGGGATDTQYF. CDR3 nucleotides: TGCGCCAGCAGCCAAGCCGGCGGGGGGGCCACAGATACGCAGTATTTT.

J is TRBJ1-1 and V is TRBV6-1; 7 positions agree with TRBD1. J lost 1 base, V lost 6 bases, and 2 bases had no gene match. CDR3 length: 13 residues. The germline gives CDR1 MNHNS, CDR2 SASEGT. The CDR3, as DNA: TGTGCCAGCAGGCACAGGGGGAACACTGAAGCTTTCTTT. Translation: CASRHRGNTEAFF.

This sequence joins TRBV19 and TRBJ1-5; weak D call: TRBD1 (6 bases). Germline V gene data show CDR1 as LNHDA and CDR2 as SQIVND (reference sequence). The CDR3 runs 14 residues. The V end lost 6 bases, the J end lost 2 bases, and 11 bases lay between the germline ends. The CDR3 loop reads CASSLQGGNQPQHF. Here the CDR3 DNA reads TGTGCCAGTAGCCTACAGGGTGGCAATCAGCCCCAGCATTTT.

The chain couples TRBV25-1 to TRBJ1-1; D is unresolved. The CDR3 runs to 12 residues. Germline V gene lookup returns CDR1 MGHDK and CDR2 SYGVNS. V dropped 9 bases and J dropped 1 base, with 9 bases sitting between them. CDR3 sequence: CARAAGNTEAFF. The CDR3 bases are TGTGCCAGGGCCGCGGGGAACACTGAAGCTTTCTTT. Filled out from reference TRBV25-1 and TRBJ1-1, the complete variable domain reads EADIYQTPRYLVIGTGKKITLECSQTMGHDKMYWYQQDPGMELHLIHYSYGVNSTEKGDLSSESTVSRIRTEHFPLTLESARPSHTSQYLCARAAGNTEAFFGQGTRLTVV.

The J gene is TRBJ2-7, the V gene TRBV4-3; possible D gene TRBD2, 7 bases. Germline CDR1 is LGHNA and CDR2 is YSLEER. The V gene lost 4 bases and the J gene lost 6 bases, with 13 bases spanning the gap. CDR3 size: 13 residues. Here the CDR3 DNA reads TGCGCCAGCAGCCGGGGGCGGGGGTTCGAGCAGTACTTC. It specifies CASSRGRGFEQYF.

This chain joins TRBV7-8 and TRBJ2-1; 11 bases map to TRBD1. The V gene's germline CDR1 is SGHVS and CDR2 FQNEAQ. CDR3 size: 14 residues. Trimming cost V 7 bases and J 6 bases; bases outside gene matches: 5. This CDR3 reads CASNLGTGGNEQFF. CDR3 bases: TGTGCCAGCAATCTAGGGACAGGGGGCAATGAGCAGTTCTTC.

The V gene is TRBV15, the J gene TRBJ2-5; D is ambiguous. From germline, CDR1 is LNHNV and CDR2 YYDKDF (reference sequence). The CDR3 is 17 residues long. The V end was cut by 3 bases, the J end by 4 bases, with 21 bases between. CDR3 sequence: CATSSKRNPVGRETQYF. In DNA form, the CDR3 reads TGTGCCACCAGCAGTAAGCGAAACCCTGTCGGTCGAGAGACCCAGTACTTC.

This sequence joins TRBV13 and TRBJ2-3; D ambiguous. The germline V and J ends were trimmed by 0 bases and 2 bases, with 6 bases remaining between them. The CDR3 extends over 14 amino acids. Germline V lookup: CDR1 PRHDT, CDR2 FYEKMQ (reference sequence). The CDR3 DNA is TGTGCCAGCAGCTTAGGACTCTTCACAGATACGCAGTATTTT. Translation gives CASSLGLFTDTQYF.

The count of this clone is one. The CDR3 DNA sequence: TGTGCCAGCTCACCGCCGGGACAGGGCTACGAGCAGTACTTC. It specifies CASSPPGQGYEQYF. The V and J genes are TRBV18 and TRBJ2-7; TRBD1 aligns across 9 bases. The junction had 3 bases not matched to a gene; V was cut back by 3 bases and J by 3 bases. The CDR3 extends over 14 amino acids. The V gene's germline CDR1 is KGHSH and CDR2 LQKENI.

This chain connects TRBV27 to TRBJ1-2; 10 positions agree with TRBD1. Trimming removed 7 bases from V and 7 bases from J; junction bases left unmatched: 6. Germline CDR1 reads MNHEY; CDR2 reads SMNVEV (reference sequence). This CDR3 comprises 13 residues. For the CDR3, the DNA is TGTGCCAGCACGACAGGGGGCGCCGGTGGCTACACCTTC. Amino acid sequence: CASTTGGAGGYTF.

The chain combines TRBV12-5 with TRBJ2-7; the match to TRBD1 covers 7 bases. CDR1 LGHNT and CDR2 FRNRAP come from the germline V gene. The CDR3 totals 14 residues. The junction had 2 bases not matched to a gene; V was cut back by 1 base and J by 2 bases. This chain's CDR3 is CASGLGQGTYEQYF. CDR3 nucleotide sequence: TGTGCTAGTGGTTTGGGACAGGGCACCTACGAGCAGTACTTC.

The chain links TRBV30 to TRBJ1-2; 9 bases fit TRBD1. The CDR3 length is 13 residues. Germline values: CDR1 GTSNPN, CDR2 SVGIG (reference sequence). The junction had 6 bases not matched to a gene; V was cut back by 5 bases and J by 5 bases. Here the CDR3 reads CAWSPGQGYGYTF. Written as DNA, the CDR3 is TGTGCCTGGTCCCCGGGACAGGGATATGGCTACACCTTC.

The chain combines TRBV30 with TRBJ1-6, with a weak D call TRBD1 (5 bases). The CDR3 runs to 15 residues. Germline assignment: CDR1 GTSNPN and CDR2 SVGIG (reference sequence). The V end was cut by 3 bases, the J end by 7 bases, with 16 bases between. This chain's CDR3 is CAWSDLGGRNSPLHF. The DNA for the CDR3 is TGTGCCTGGAGCGACCTCGGGGGGAGGAATTCACCCCTCCACTTT.